This T cell receptor beta chain was identified in a study of T cell responses to AZD1222 COVID-19 vaccine. Study-wide findings and caveats: Dominant at 160-218 and 743-854, vaccine-associated CD4 TCRs also spanned spike. Increased Spike-specific TCR breadth and depth were observed after two AZD1222 doses. Without day 14 samples, only post-peak T cell repertoires were studied.

Method: immunoSEQ multiplex PCR; TCRdb's copy keeps in-frame clones and lacks some. The sample holds around 25,000 clones, 80% to 90% seen once. This CDR3 has 17 amino acids. Looked up from germline, CDR1 is SEHNR and CDR2 is FQNEAQ (reference sequence). V shed 5 bases, J shed 0 bases, and the junction held 10 bases outside the gene matches. For this clone: Its specificity is not known.

Doses given second, at about 4 or about 12 weeks, were pooled. The source is an adult who received the AZD1222 COVID-19 vaccine. The chain carries TRBV7-9 and TRBJ2-7; 10 bases are a match to TRBD1. This specimen was peripheral blood, taken 28 days after the second AZD1222 dose. CDR3 amino acids: CASSPHWGTGDSYEQYF. The CDR3 coding sequence is TGTGCCAGCAGCCCCCATTGGGGGACAGGGGACTCCTACGAGCAGTACTTC.